This TCR beta chain was obtained from a study of Ad26.COV2.S vaccination and SARS-CoV-2 variants. About the research overall: Ad26.COV2.S, an intramuscular injection, was given once or twice 56 days apart.

Treatment: around 19 received Ad26.COV2.S at low or high dose, single or two shots; about 5 received placebo; per-sample allocation not given. Sampling took place 63 days after the first vaccine or placebo injection. Participants' vaccine, an Ad26 vector, delivered Wuhan-strain SARS-CoV-2 spike. Whole-study findings and limits: Placebo recipients showed lower spike-specific TCR breadth than vaccinees.

V gave up 6 bases and J gave up 6 bases; unmatched junction bases: 7. The germline gives CDR1 ENHRY, CDR2 SYGVKD. This CDR3 is built from 13 residues. The repertoire was sequenced with immunoSEQ multiplex PCR; TCRdb's copy has only in-frame clones and lacks some. The sample yields more than 400,000 clones, about 90% seen once. In the case of this clone: The antigen remains unidentified.

Sample: peripheral blood, taken in a trial of Ad26.COV2.S vaccine versus placebo. The clonotype was recovered from a person between 18 and 59 years old who received the Ad26.COV2.S COVID-19 vaccine or a placebo. This rearrangement joins TRBV10-3 to TRBJ1-1; 7 nucleotides line up with TRBD1. The CDR3 DNA reads as TGTGCCATCAGCGGACAGGTGGGACCTGAAGCTTTCTTT. It is translated as CAISGQVGPEAFF.